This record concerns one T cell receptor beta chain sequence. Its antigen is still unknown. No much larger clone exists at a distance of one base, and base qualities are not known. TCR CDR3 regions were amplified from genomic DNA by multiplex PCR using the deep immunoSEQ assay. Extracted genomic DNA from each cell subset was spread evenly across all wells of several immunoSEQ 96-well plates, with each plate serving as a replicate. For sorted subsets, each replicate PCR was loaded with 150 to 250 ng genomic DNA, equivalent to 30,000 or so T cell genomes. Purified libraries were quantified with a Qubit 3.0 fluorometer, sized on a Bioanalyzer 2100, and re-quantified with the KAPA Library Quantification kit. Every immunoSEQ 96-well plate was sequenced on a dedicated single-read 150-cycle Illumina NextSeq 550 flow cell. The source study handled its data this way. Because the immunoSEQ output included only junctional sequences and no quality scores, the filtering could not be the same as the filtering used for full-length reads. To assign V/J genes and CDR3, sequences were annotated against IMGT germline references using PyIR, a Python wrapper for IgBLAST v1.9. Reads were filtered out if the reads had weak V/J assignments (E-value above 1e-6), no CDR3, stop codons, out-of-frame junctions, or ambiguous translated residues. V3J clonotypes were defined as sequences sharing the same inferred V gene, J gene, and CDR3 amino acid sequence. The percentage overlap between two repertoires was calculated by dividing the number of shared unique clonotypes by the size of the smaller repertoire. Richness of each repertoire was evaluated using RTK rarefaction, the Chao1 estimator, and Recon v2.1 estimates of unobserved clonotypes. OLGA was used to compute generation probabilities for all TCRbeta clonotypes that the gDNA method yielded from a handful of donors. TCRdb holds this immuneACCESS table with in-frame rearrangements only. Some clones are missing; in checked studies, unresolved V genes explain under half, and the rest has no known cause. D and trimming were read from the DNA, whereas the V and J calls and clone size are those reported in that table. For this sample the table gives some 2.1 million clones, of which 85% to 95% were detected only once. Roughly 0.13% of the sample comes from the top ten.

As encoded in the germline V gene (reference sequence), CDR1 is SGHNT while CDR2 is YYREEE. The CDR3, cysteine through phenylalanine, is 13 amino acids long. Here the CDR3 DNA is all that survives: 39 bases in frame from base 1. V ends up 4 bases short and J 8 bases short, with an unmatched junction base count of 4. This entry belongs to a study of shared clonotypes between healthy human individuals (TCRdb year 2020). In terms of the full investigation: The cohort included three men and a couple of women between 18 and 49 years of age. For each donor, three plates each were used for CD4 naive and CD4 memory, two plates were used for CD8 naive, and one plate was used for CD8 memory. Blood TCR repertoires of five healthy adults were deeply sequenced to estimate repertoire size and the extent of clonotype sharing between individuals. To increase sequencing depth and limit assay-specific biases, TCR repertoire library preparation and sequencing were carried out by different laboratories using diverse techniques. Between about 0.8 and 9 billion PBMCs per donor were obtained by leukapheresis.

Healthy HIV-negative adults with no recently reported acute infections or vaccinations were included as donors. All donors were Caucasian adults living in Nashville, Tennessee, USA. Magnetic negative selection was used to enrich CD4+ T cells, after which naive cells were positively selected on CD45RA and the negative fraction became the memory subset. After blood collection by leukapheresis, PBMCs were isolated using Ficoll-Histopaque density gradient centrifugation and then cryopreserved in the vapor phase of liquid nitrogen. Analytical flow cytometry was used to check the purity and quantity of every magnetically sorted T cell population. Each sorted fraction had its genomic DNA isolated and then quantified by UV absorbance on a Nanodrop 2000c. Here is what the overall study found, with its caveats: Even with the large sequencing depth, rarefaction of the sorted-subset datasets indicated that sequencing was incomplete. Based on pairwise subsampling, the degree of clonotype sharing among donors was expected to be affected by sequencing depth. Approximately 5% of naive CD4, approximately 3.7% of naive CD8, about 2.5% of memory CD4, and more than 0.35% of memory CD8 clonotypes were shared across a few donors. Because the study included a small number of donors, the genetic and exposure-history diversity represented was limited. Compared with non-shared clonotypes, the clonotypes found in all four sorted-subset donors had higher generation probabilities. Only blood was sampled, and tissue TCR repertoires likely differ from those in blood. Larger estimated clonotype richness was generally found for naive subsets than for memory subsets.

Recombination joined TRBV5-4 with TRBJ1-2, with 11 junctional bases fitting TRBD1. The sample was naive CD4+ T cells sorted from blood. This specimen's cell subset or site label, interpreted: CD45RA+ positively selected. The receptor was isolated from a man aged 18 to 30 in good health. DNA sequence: TGTGCCAGCAGCCCGGACAGGGGGCAGGGCTACACCTTC. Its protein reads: CASSPDRGQGYTF.